A selection of T cell receptor beta chains follows, all from one sample in a study of shared clonotypes between healthy human individuals. The data were produced by immunoSEQ multiplex PCR, yet TCRdb's version contains in-frame clones alone and is incomplete. The table has hundreds of thousands of clones, about 96% seen once. Material for sequencing was naive CD4+ T cells sorted from blood. These TCRs come from a woman younger than 45 in good health. Each CDR3 is given with its conserved first and last residue.

>TRBV7-9|16
CASSLPGDSGANVLTF
>TRBV27|15
CASSLQGYLSYEQYF
>TRBV5-1|15
CASSLAGQESTEAFF
>TRBV18|15
CASLHREALNTEAFF
>TRBV4-2|15
CASSQDQKGDTEAFF
>TRBV9|16
CASSVVADSAKNIQYF
>TRBV7-9|12
CAGGDLADTQYF
>TRBV28|14
CASSSRTVAGEQFF
>TRBV12-5|21
CASGPTPGGSRKQGAYNEQFF
>TRBV6-5|15
CASSYSDSMNTEAFF
>TRBV4-1|15
CASSQLSDGGTEAFF
>TRBV7-9|16
CASSSPGQSLSYEQYF
>TRBV28|11
CATLLNTEAFF
>TRBV29-1|14
CSVVSSGSYNEQFF
>TRBV18|15
CASSPGVGYQETQYF
>TRBV18|13
CASFDRGDGELFF
>TRBV27|15
CASSLREFPIYEQYF
>TRBV5-4|15
CASSFGYSSYNEQFF
>TRBV2|15
CASSESLAGVGEQYF
>TRBV6-6|15
CASSYSGTSGSEQYF
>TRBV5-5|16
CASSFSGQGVNTEAFF
>TRBV19|15
CASSIAPGLNTEAFF
>TRBV11-2|14
CASSPRGTGWPLHF
>TRBV5-1|13
CASSFPSSGELFF
>TRBV5-1|16
CASSLTGTTGANVLTF
>TRBV2|14
CASSLTGGIQPQHF
>TRBV18|16
CASSRTSGSSYNEQFF
>TRBV4-1|17
CASRHPREREAQETQYF
>TRBV19|13
CASSIYLGYGYTF
>TRBV7-2|11
CASSYSHGYTF
>TRBV25-1|11
CATGIGETQYF
>TRBV18|14
CASSPEGFNYGYTF
>TRBV19|19
CASSSNIYLGGSYNSPLHF
>TRBV10-3|14
CAISELDRVNGYTF
>TRBV7-8|16
CASSLAWGQAQETQYF
>TRBV10-1|16
CASRGPTGAQNSPLHF
>TRBV2|13
CASNADIQETQYF